The 10 T cell receptor beta chains reported below all come from one sample, sequenced in a study of blood T cell repertoires in COVID-19. Generated by immunoSEQ multiplex PCR, the TCRdb table keeps only in-frame clones and is missing some. The data contain around 230,000 clones, more than 70% of them singletons. What was sequenced was peripheral blood. These receptors were collected from a woman between 45 and 65 years old with acute or convalescent COVID-19.

This clone occurred once. One junction end does not reproduce the germline sequence, and a read error may be involved. CDR3 loop: CASSQGQGAAHF. CDR3 nucleotides: TGTGCCAGCAGCCAAGGACAGGGGGCAGCCCACTTC. J is TRBJ2-4 and V is TRBV3-1 (or the pseudogene TRBV3-2); 10 positions match TRBD1. The CDR3 contains 12 residues. Germline lookup yields CDR1 LGHDT and CDR2 YNNKEL (reference sequence).

The CDR3 protein is CASRATGGGEAFF. Written as DNA, the CDR3 is TGTGCCAGCAGGGCTACAGGGGGCGGGGAAGCTTTCTTT. The chain has TRBV2 and TRBJ1-1; 9 nucleotides match TRBD1. J was trimmed by 8 bases and V by 6 bases; bases with no gene match: 7. Germline loops: CDR1 SNHLY, CDR2 FYNNEI. The CDR3 loop spans 13 amino acids.

The chain recombines TRBV2 with TRBJ1-2, with a weak D call TRBD1 (6 bases). The V and J ends lost 4 bases and 4 bases respectively, with 13 bases between them. CDR3 length: 14 residues. Germline V gene data show CDR1 as SNHLY and CDR2 as FYNNEI. The CDR3 reads CASSGDQGIYGYTF. The CDR3 DNA is TGTGCCAGCAGTGGGGACCAGGGGATCTATGGCTACACCTTC.

The chain joins TRBV4-2 to TRBJ2-7, with TRBD2 matching over 7 bases. The CDR3 runs 15 residues. Trimming cost V 1 base and J 0 bases; bases outside gene matches: 3. Germline CDR1 reads LGHNA; CDR2 reads YNFKEQ. The CDR3 region is CASSQAAGVSYEQYF. In nucleotides, the CDR3 is TGTGCCAGCAGCCAAGCGGCGGGAGTCTCCTACGAGCAGTACTTC.

The chain joins TRBV7-2 to TRBJ2-2, with TRBD1 identical over 9 bases. The CDR3 has 16 amino acids. V dropped 5 bases and J dropped 2; count of bases not matched to a gene: 6. Per the germline V gene, CDR1 is SGHTA and CDR2 is FQGNSA. The DNA for the CDR3 is TGTGCCAGCAGCATAAGACAGGGGGTCAACACCGGGGAGCTGTTTTTT. This gives the protein CASSIRQGVNTGELFF.

This rearrangement joins TRBV27 to TRBJ1-2, with 8 nucleotides matching TRBD1. Unmatched junction bases numbered 4, after V lost 4 bases and J lost 6 bases. CDR1 is MNHEY and CDR2 is SMNVEV in the germline V gene (reference sequence). This CDR3 region has 13 residues. Here the CDR3 reads CASSSGQGNGYTF. Written as DNA, the CDR3 is TGTGCCAGCAGTTCCGGACAGGGTAATGGCTACACCTTC.

The rearrangement uses TRBV9 and TRBJ1-1; unclear D gene. Germline V gene data show CDR1 as SGDLS and CDR2 as YYNGEE. The CDR3 extends over 12 amino acids. Trimming took 4 bases from V and 9 from J, leaving 13 bases between them. The CDR3, as DNA: TGTGCCAGCAGCCCTCAGCCGGGAAAAGCTTTCTTT. It encodes CASSPQPGKAFF.

The chain recombines TRBV24-1 with TRBJ2-2; D ambiguous. CDR1 KGHDR and CDR2 SFDVKD come from the germline V gene. Between the trimmed V and J ends, which lost 7 bases and 1 base, there was a span of 9 bases. CDR3 length: 14 amino acids. The CDR3 nucleotides are TGTGCCACCAGCACCCGACAGAACACCGGGGAGCTGTTTTTT. This encodes CATSTRQNTGELFF.

Notes on this clone: Different DNA sequences within this sample yield the same CDR3. The V gene is TRBV2, the J gene TRBJ2-7; 8 bases are shared with TRBD1. Germline values: CDR1 SNHLY, CDR2 FYNNEI. V was clipped by 5 bases and J by 4 bases; unmatched bases: 7. This CDR3 is 14 amino acids long. The CDR3 region is CASSQDRASYEQYF. CDR3 nucleotide sequence: TGTGCCAGCAGTCAGGACAGGGCGAGTTACGAGCAGTACTTC.

The sample holds one count of this clone. In DNA, the CDR3 is TGCGCCAGCAGCCCCGGAGGGACAGCAACTAATGAAAAACTGTTTTTT. It is translated as CASSPGGTATNEKLFF. This chain links TRBV4-1 with TRBJ1-4; the match to TRBD1 covers 7 bases. This CDR3 spans 16 amino acids. After removal of 4 bases from V and 0 bases from J, the junction contained 5 bases not matched to a gene. CDR1 MGHRA and CDR2 YSYEKL come from the germline V gene.